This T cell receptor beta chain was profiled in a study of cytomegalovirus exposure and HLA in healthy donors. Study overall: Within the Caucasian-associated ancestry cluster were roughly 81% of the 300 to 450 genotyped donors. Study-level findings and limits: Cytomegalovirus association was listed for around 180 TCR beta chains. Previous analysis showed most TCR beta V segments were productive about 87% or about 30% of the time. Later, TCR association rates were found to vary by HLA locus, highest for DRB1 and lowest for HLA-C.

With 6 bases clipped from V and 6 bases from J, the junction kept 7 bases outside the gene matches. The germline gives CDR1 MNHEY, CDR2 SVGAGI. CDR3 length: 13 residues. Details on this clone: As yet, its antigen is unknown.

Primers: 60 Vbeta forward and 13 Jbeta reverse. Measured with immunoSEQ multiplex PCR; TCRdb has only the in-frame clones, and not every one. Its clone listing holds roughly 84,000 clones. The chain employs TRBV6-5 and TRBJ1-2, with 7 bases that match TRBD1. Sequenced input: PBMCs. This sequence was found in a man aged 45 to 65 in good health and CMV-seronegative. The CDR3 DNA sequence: TGTGCCAGCAGGCCCCAGACAGGGAATGGCTACACCTTC. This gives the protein CASRPQTGNGYTF.